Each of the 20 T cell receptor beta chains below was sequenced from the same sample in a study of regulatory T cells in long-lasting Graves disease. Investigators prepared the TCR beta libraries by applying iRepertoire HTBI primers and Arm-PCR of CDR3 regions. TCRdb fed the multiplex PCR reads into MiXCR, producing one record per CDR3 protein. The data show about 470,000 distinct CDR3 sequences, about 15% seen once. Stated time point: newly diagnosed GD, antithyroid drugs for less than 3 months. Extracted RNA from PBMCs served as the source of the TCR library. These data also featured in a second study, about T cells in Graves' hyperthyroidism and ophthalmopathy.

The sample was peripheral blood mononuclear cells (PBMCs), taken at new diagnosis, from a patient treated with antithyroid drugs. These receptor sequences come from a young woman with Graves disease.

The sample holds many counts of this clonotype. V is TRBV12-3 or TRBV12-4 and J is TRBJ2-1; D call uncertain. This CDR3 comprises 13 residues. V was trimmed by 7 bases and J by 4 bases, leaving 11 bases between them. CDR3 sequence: CASISTRYNEQFF. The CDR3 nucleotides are TGTGCCAGCATATCTACACGATACAATGAGCAGTTCTTC.

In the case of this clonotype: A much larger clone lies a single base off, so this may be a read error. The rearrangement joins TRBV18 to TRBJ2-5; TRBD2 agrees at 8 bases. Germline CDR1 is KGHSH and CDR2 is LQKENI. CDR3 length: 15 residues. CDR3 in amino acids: CTSSPPDGREETQYF. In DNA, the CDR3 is TGTACCAGCTCACCACCTGACGGGAGGGAAGAGACCCAGTACTTC.

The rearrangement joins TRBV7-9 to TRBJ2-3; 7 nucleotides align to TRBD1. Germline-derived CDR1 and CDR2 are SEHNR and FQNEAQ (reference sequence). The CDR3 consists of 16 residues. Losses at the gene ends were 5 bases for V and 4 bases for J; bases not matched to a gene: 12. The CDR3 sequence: CASSPKSTGSPDTQYF. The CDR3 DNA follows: TGTGCCAGCAGCCCCAAATCGACAGGGAGCCCAGATACGCAGTATTTT.

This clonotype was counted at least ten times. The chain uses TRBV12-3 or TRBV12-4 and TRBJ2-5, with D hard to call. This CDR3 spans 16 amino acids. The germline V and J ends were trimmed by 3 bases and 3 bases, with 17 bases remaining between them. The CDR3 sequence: CASSFVRVTTKETQYF. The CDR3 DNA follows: TGTGCCAGCAGTTTTGTGAGAGTAACTACCAAAGAGACCCAGTACTTC.

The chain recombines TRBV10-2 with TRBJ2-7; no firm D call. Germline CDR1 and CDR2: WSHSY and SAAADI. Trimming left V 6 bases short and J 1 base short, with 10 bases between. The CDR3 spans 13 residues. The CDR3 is CASRLDGSYEQYF. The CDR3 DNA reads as TGCGCCAGCAGATTGGACGGTTCCTACGAGCAGTACTTC.

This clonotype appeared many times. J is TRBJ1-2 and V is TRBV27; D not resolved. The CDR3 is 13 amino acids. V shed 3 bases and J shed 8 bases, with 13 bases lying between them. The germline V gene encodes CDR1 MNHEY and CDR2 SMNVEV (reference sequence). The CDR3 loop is CASSFPGMEGYTF. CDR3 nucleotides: TGTGCCAGCAGTTTCCCCGGAATGGAGGGCTACACCTTC.

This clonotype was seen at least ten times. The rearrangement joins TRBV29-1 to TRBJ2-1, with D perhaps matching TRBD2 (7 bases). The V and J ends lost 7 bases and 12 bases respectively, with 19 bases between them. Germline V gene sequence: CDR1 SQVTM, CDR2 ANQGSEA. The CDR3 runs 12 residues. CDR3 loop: CSGLAEGGMQFF. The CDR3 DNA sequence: TGCAGCGGTCTAGCGGAGGGGGGTATGCAGTTCTTC.

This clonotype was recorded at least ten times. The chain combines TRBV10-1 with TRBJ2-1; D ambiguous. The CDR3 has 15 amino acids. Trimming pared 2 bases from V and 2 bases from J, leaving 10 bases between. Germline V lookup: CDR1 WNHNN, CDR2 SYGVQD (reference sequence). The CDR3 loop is CASSERASTYNEQFF. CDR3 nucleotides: TGCGCCAGCAGTGAGAGGGCTTCTACCTACAATGAGCAGTTCTTC.

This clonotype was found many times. This chain's CDR3 is CASSSGQGGNQPQHF. The CDR3 coding sequence is TGTGCCAGCAGTTCGGGACAGGGTGGCAATCAGCCCCAGCATTTT. The rearrangement uses TRBV28 and TRBJ1-5; 9 bases are a match to TRBD1. Trimming removed 4 bases from V and 2 bases from J; junction bases left unmatched: 3. Looked up from germline, CDR1 is MDHEN and CDR2 is SYDVKM. The CDR3 spans 15 residues.

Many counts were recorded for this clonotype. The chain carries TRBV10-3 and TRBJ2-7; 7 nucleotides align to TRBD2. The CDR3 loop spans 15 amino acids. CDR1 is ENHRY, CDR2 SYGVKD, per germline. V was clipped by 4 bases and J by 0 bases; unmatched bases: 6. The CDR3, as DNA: TGTGCCATCAGTGGACTAGCCTTAAGCTCCTACGAGCAGTACTTC. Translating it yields CAISGLALSSYEQYF.

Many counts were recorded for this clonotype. The DNA of the CDR3 is TGTGCCAGCAGCCTCCGGACTAGCGGGCCGGGAAAATCCGGGGAGCTGTTTTTT. This sequence encodes CASSLRTSGPGKSGELFF. The V and J genes are TRBV11-2 and TRBJ2-2, with 11 bases that match TRBD2. Looked up from germline, CDR1 is SGHAT and CDR2 is FQNNGV. V shed 5 bases, J shed 6 bases, and the junction held 14 bases outside the gene matches. The CDR3 covers 18 residues.

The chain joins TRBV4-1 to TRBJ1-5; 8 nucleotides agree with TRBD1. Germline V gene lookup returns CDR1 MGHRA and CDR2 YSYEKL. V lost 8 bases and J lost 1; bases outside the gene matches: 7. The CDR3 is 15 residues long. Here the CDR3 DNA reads TGCGCCAGCGGCCGGGACAGGACAAGCAATCAGCCCCAGCATTTT. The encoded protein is CASGRDRTSNQPQHF.

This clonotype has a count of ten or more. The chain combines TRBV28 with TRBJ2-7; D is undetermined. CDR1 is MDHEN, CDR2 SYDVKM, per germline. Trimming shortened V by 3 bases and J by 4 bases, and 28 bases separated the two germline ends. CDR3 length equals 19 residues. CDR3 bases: TGTGCCAGCAGTTTTTTGTTTTTGGGCTGGATGTGGGCCTCGTACGAGCAGTACTTC. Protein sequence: CASSFLFLGWMWASYEQYF. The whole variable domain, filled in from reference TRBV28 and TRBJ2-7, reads DVKVTQSSRYLVKRTGEKVFLECVQDMDHENMFWYRQDPGLGLRLIYFSYDVKMKEKGDIPEGYSVSREKKERFSLILESASTNQTSMYLCASSFLFLGWMWASYEQYFGPGTRLTVT.

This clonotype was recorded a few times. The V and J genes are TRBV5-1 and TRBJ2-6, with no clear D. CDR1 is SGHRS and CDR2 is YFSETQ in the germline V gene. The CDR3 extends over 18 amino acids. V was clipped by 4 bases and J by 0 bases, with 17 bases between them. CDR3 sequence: CASSPRSQTSSGANVLTF. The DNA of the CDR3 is TGCGCCAGCAGCCCCCGGTCCCAAACCAGCTCTGGGGCCAACGTCCTGACTTTC.

CDR3 nucleotide sequence: TGTGCCAGCAGGGACAGCGGTAGCACCGGGGAGCTGTTTTTT. Its protein product is CASRDSGSTGELFF. The chain couples TRBV12-3 or TRBV12-4 to TRBJ2-2; maybe TRBD1 (6 bases). This CDR3 is built from 14 residues. The V and J ends lost 6 bases and 4 bases respectively, with 12 bases between them.

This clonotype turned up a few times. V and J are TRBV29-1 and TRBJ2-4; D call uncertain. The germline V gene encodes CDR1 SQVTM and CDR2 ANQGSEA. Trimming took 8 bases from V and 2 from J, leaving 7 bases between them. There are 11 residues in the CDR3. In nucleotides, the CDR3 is TGCAGCCTTAGATCCAAAAACATTCAGTACTTC. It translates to CSLRSKNIQYF.

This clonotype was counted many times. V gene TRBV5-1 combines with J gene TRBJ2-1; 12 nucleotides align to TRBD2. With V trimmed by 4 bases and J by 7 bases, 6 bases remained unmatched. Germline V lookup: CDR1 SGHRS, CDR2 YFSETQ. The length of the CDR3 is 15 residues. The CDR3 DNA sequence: TGCGCCAGCAGCCCGACTAGCGGGAGAGGGAATGAGCAGTTCTTC. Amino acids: CASSPTSGRGNEQFF.

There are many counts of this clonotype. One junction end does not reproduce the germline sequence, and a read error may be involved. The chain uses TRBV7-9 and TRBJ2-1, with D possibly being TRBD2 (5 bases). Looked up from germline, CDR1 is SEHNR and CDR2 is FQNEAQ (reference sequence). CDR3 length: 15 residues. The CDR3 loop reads CASSLDWGVRAKQFF. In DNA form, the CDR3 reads TGTGCCAGCAGTTTAGACTGGGGAGTGCGGGCCAAGCAGTTCTTC.

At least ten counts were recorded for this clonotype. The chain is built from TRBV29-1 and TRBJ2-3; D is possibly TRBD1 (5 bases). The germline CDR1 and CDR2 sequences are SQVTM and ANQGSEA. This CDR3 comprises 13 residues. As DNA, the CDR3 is TGCAGTGCCGACAGCAGCAGCACAGATACGCAGTATTTT. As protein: CSADSSSTDTQYF.

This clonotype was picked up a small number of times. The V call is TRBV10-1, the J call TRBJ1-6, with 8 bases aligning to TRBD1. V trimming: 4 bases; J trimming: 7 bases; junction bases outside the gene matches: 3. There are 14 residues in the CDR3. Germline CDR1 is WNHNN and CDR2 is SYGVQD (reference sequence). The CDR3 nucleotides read TGCGCCAGCAGTGCAGGGGGCGGCAATTCACCCCTCCACTTT. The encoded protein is CASSAGGGNSPLHF.